The sample holds one count of the clone carrying this T cell receptor beta chain. This entry belongs to a study of blood T cell repertoires in COVID-19. Turning to the study itself: Samples of COVID-19 (acute and convalescent) were obtained from the United States, Italy and Spain. PBMCs, B-cell-depleted T cells, or T cells were the source of the cDNA or gDNA that made up the material.

How the authors handled the data: Estimation of nucleated cell counts was performed using reference gene primer amplification. Libraries were prepared by immunoSEQ multiplex PCR; TCRdb keeps only in-frame clonotypes and omits some of them. V and J calls and clone size are as listed in that table; D and trimming were resolved from the DNA. The data show approximately 51,000 clones, roughly 89% seen once. The germline V and J ends were trimmed by 0 bases and 4 bases, with 7 bases remaining between them. The CDR3 has 13 amino acids. The source is a man between 65 and 80 years old with active COVID-19. V is TRBV12-3 or TRBV12-4 and J is TRBJ2-7; D remains ambiguous. Sequenced sample: peripheral blood. CDR3 sequence reads: CASSLAGRYEQYF. The CDR3 DNA reads TGTGCCAGCAGTTTAGCGGGCAGGTACGAGCAGTACTTC.